This T cell receptor (beta chain) was sequenced in a study of shared T cell receptors in the human thymus. The ends lost 5 bases at V and 5 bases at J; junction bases unmatched: 10. The CDR3 spans 16 residues. The germline CDR1 and CDR2 sequences are SGHTA and FQGNSA. Repertoires were generated with immunoSEQ multiplex PCR, while TCRdb's copy carries only in-frame clones and drops some. Among 55,000 to 75,000 clones listed, about 95% were seen once. The sequence was collected from a human donor. Sequenced sample: thymocytes. The chain uses TRBV7-2 and TRBJ1-2, with 11 bases lining up with TRBD1. CDR3 loop: CASSAGQGGVSYGYTF. The CDR3 bases are TGTGCCAGCAGCGCGGGACAGGGGGGCGTTTCTTATGGCTACACCTTC.